This T cell receptor (beta chain) comes out of a study of cytomegalovirus exposure and HLA in healthy donors. Study-level points and caveats: The majority of CMV-associated TCR beta chains were reported as apparently HLA-restricted in a later analysis. Cytomegalovirus-associated TCR beta chains were listed, numbering roughly 150.

Of note for this clone: The antigen remains undetermined.

Primers for the PCR totalled 60 Vbeta and 13 Jbeta. Profiling relied on immunoSEQ multiplex PCR, and the TCRdb table lists in-frame clones only, not all of them. The table records 150,000 to 200,000 clones, approximately 79% of them present only once. The sample consisted of PBMCs. The sequence came from a woman aged 25-40 years in good health and CMV-seropositive.

The CDR3 coding sequence is TGTGCCAGCAGCTTAGTCTTCTACGAGCAGTACTTC. Protein sequence: CASSLVFYEQYF. This chain uses TRBV11-2 with TRBJ2-7; D is ambiguous. The CDR3 totals 12 residues. Trimming took 1 base from V and 3 from J, leaving 4 bases between them. CDR1 is SGHAT and CDR2 is FQNNGV in the germline V gene.